This T cell receptor beta chain is from a study of blood T cell repertoires in COVID-19. CDR1 SGHVS and CDR2 FNYEAQ come from the germline V gene. V shed 1 base, J shed 6 bases, and the junction held 6 bases outside the gene matches. This CDR3 has 16 amino acids. Method: immunoSEQ multiplex PCR; TCRdb's copy keeps in-frame clones and lacks some. The sample lists about 220,000 clones, about 84% occurring once. The source material was peripheral blood. The rearrangement uses TRBV7-6 and TRBJ2-1, with 10 bases lining up with TRBD2. This TCR came from a human donor in a cohort sampled during active COVID-19. CDR3 in DNA: TGTGCCAGCAGCTTAGATTTAGCGGGAGGCCTCAATGAGCAGTTCTTC. Encoded protein: CASSLDLAGGLNEQFF.